The source of this T cell receptor beta chain is a study of post-analysis software for immune sequencing data. Incorporated into the TCR beta cDNA libraries were unique molecular identifiers, which served to reduce PCR and sequencing biases. TCRdb recomputed calls from the PCR reads with MiXCR, one row per CDR3 protein. This sample carries more than 450,000 distinct CDR3 sequences, about a third of them seen once, and the ten largest clones take 4.5% to 7.5%. The table lists this clonotype with a few counts. Its antigen is as yet unknown. V was clipped by 6 bases and J by 1 base; unmatched bases: 11. The CDR3 consists of 17 residues. Findings and caveats of the study: Among multiple sclerosis patients, normalized Chao1 diversity was significantly below that of controls. Several TRBV segments (TRBV5-6, TRBV5-1 and TRBV20-1 among them) occurred more frequently in patients than in controls.

This rearrangement joins TRBV12-3 or TRBV12-4 to TRBJ1-2, with 10 bases identical to TRBD1. The receptor was derived from a girl aged 2-17 years with multiple sclerosis. Sequenced sample: blood. The CDR3 spells CASSPLTGGWHNYGYTF. The CDR3 DNA reads TGTGCCAGCAGCCCTTTGACAGGGGGCTGGCATAACTATGGCTACACCTTC.